Listed here is a single T cell receptor (beta chain). The CDR3 loop spans 16 amino acids. The V gene lost 0 bases and the J gene lost 5 bases, with 16 bases spanning the gap. CDR1 is MGHRA and CDR2 is YSYEKL in the germline V gene. This sample was included in a study of T cells after yellow fever vaccination. TCRdb analysed the 5' RACE reads with MiXCR anew, one entry per CDR3 protein. The sample holds 600,000 to 750,000 distinct CDR3 sequences, 9% to 15% seen once. The sample was PBMCs, taken on the day of the yellow fever booster vaccination. This chain joins TRBV4-1 and TRBJ2-5; no firm D call. This clonotype originated in a young man who received the YFV17D yellow fever vaccine. In DNA, the CDR3 is TGCGCCAGCAGCCAAGATGACCCCGGATCTCAGGAGACCCAGTACTTC. Translated: CASSQDDPGSQETQYF.